This T cell receptor (beta chain) was identified during a study of technical replicates of blood from several donors. TCRdb's table, derived via immunoSEQ multiplex PCR, lists solely in-frame clones and lacks some. Among tens of thousands of clones listed, just over 90% were seen once. Germline V gene lookup returns CDR1 SQVTM and CDR2 ANQGSEA. V dropped 3 bases and J dropped 0 bases, with 9 bases sitting between them. There are 14 residues in the CDR3. The sample comprised T cells isolated from PBMCs. The sequence came from a human donor in good health. This rearrangement joins TRBV29-1 to TRBJ1-3; no reliable D call. The DNA for the CDR3 is TGCAGCGTTGATCTGGTGAGCTCTGGAAACACCATATATTTT. Amino acids: CSVDLVSSGNTIYF.